The T cell receptor beta chain under discussion was sequenced for a study of vaccination effects on CD4 cells after COVID-19 (dated by TCRdb to the early 2020s). For context, the study as a whole: In the ViraFEST assay, PBMC were stimulated with viral peptide pools, and antigen-specific CD4+ T cell clonotypes were then identified by expansion using TCR sequencing. Each participant received two doses of an mRNA SARS-CoV-2 vaccine, either BNT162b2 or mRNA-1273. Pre-vaccine samples from a couple of convalescent patients were drawn 16 days and one week before the first dose, 142 and 148 days after COVID-19 diagnosis. Each well held around 2 million PBMC cultured in IMDM containing roughly 5% human AB serum, roughly 9.6 IU/ml IL-2 and gentamicin, along with approximately 10 ug/ml peptides. SARS-CoV-2 spike-specific CD4+ TCR repertoires were compared before and after mRNA vaccination in COVID-19 convalescent patients and in infection-naive vaccine recipients. The full study included 9 to 10 COVID-19 convalescent patients and a few SARS-CoV-2-naive healthy vaccine recipients. In the study, cultures from other donors were sequenced using the Oncomine TCR Beta short-read assay on an Illumina iSeq 100. Beyond this particular receptor, the publication reports: For convalescent patients, new clones induced by the vaccine made up most of the post-vaccine spike-reactive repertoire, and these new clones were largely distinct from the clones induced by infection. Marked clonal contraction was observed in both infection-induced and vaccine-induced clones at late post-vaccination timepoints, consistent with waning T cell responses. The study was limited by a small number of convalescent patients and lacked early post-infection timepoints.

After around eleven days of culture, CD4+ T cells were isolated with the EasySep CD4+ T cell isolation kit. Convalescent patients had PCR-confirmed SARS-CoV-2 infection between March and December 2020, before Alpha, Beta and Delta variants emerged in the United States. Half of the culture medium was replaced with fresh IL-2-containing medium on days 3 and 7. Unless noted otherwise, every peptide stimulation condition was cultured in triplicate wells. Using Ficoll-Paque Plus gradient centrifugation, PBMC were separated from whole blood and then either used fresh or cryopreserved at -140C. The QIAamp micro DNA kit was used to extract genomic DNA from the cultured CD4+ T cells. Library construction relied on the immunoSEQ multiplex PCR assay. DNA from the cultured, isolated CD4+ T cells was subjected to TCR beta CDR3 sequencing. As for how the authors treated the data: The analysis removed non-productive TCR sequences, trimmed reads to the CDR3 region, and retained only CDR3s that were 7 or more amino acids long. The MANAFEST web app was used to pick out antigen-specific clonotypes by comparing their expansion in peptide wells with that in reference cultures. To count as positive, a clone had to show expansion at FDR<0.05 compared with the reference and with all other wells, an odds ratio above 5, and a frequency above 0.1% in two replicate wells. A clonotype was called cross-reactive if it was significantly expanded both in SARS-CoV-2 spike wells and in at least one common cold coronavirus spike condition. Levenshtein distance calculated with the stringdist R package was used to assess CDR3 similarity, and unrooted trees were constructed with ape in R 3.6.1. As stored in TCRdb, this immuneACCESS dataset retains in-frame rearrangements with V and J assigned. A fraction of the clones does not appear; measured against another copy, unresolved V genes explain less than half of the discrepancy, and the remainder lacks a known reason. V, J and clone size are taken as reported in that table, and D and trimming were inferred from the DNA itself. This sample lists tens of thousands of clones; about 76% were detected once. The biggest ten clones account for roughly 12% of the sample.

CDR1 MNHNY and CDR2 SVGAGI are derived from the germline V gene (reference sequence). From cysteine to phenylalanine, the CDR3 is 12 amino acids long. CDR3 DNA is the only sequence kept; it has 36 bases, read in frame from the first base. V is cut by 9 bases and J by 11 bases, and the space between the germline ends is 19 bases. As for this clone: What antigen it recognizes has not been identified. Nothing much larger sits one base from this clone, and base qualities are not available.

This clonotype originated in a human donor who had a prior SARS-CoV-2 infection. Recombination connected TRBV6-6 to TRBJ1-1; a tentative D match to TRBD1 spans 6 bases. The sample was CD4+ T cells from PBMCs cultured without peptide, taken before COVID-19 vaccination. The nucleotide sequence is given as TGTGCCAGTCAAACAGGGAAAGGAGAGGCTTTCTTT. It is translated as CASQTGKGEAFF.